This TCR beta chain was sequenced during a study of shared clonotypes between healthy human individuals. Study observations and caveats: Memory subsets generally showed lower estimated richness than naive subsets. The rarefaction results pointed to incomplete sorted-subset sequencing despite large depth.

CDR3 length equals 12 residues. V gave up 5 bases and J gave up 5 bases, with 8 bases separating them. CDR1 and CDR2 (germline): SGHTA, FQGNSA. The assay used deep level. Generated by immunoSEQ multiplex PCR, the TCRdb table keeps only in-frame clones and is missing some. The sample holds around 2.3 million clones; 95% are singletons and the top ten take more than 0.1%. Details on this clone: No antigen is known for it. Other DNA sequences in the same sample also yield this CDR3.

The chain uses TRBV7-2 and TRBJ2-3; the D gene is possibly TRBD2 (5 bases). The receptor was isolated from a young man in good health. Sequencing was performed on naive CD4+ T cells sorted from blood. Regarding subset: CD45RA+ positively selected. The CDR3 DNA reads TGTGCCAGCAGCCCCGGACTAGATACGCAGTATTTT. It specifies CASSPGLDTQYF.